These 5 T cell receptor beta chains originate from one sample sequenced in a study of post-analysis software for immune sequencing data. Study-level points and caveats: In patients, TRBV5-6, TRBV5-1 and TRBV20-1 belonged to 4 or 5 TRBV segments found more frequently than in controls.

Presence of unique molecular identifiers characterized the TCR beta cDNA libraries. A single record per CDR3 protein comes from TCRdb applying MiXCR to the PCR reads. This repertoire shows approximately 250,000 distinct CDR3 sequences, 36% found once; its top ten account for around 4.7%. Their antigen targets remain unknown. The sample consisted of blood. The receptor source for this set is a girl under 18 with multiple sclerosis.

This clonotype was counted at least ten times. This chain joins TRBV10-3 and TRBJ2-1; TRBD1 agrees at 10 bases. Germline assignment: CDR1 ENHRY and CDR2 SYGVKD. The V gene end was trimmed by 4 bases and the J gene end by 4 bases; junction bases not matched to a gene: 10. The CDR3 covers 17 residues. CDR3 nucleotides: TGTGCCATCAGTGTTGGACAGGGGGTCCTAAGTTACAATGAGCAGTTCTTC. Translating it yields CAISVGQGVLSYNEQFF.

Concerning this clonotype: This clone may be a read error of a much larger clone one base away. The chain recombines TRBV5-5 with TRBJ1-2; TRBD1 might be the D (5 bases). The V end lost 6 bases, the J end lost 2 bases, and 26 bases lay between the germline ends. Germline CDR1 reads SGHKS; CDR2 reads YYEKEE (reference sequence). The CDR3 has 18 residues. CDR3 in DNA: TGTGCCAGCAACTGGGAAATATGGAGGGGAGGGAAGAACTATGGCTACACCTTC. This codes for CASNWEIWRGGKNYGYTF.

This clonotype was detected ten times or more. The CDR3 nucleotides read TGTGCCAGCAGCACTTATAAAGGGTGGTTCTTC. Protein: CASSTYKGWFF. V is TRBV21-1 and J is TRBJ2-1. TRBV21-1 is shown as a pseudogene. The CDR3 length is 11 residues.

This clonotype has just a few counts. The V gene is TRBV10-3, the J gene TRBJ1-3; TRBD1 is a possible D gene (5 bases). Germline V gene data show CDR1 as ENHRY and CDR2 as SYGVKD. This CDR3 region has 13 residues. Trimming took off 11 bases at V and 4 bases at J, with 15 bases between the two ends. CDR3 DNA: TGTGCCGTCCAGGGCCCGGCGGGAAACACCATATATTTT. This codes for CAVQGPAGNTIYF.

A remark on this clonotype: A single base separates this from a much larger clone, so it may be a read error. The CDR3, as DNA: TGCAGTGGGACGGTAGCAGATACGCAGTATTTT. It translates to CSGTVADTQYF. The chain links TRBV20-1 to TRBJ2-3, with D uncertain. Germline V gene sequence: CDR1 DFQATT, CDR2 SNEGSKA (reference sequence). V lost 7 bases to trimming and J lost 4 bases, with 9 bases between them. The CDR3 has 11 residues.